This paragraph covers one TCR beta chain sequence. This specimen belongs to a study of memory CD4+ T cells and cytomegalovirus serostatus. V was clipped by 6 bases and J by 1 base, with 16 bases between them. The CDR3 contains 16 residues. Germline CDR1 is MGHRA and CDR2 is YSYEKL. Single viable CD3+CD4+CD8-CD45RO+ cells were sorted as the memory CD4+ T cells. Data came from immunoSEQ multiplex PCR; TCRdb stores just in-frame clones and leaves some out. The sample carries 35,000 to 45,000 clones, over 60% recorded once. This receptor was obtained from an adult in good health and CMV-seronegative. The chain couples TRBV4-1 to TRBJ2-4, with a weak D call TRBD2 (5 bases). The specimen was memory CD4+ T cells from blood. CDR3 amino acids: CASSIARLEAKNIQYF. As DNA, the CDR3 is TGCGCCAGCAGTATAGCGAGGTTGGAGGCCAAAAACATTCAGTACTTC.